This TCR beta chain emerged from a study of cytomegalovirus exposure and HLA in healthy donors (dated by TCRdb to about 2017). Regarding the research as a whole: An earlier analysis of approximately 640 of the donors reported roughly 300 Gb of sequence data and 117 million unique TCR beta sequences from some 180 million T cells. An earlier analysis of fewer than 750 of the donors used high-throughput TCR beta sequencing to judge whether each TCR beta V gene segment behaved as functional or pseudogenic. In a later analysis, previously published TCR beta repertoires from 550 to 750 donors were re-analyzed and high-resolution HLA genotyping was added so that TCR occurrence patterns could be studied. HLA typing covered class I and class II loci at four-digit resolution. Because of strong linkage in the cohort, 4 to 6 DR-DQ haplotypes were treated as single units for association and clustering. Using immunosequencing, the study profiled T cell repertoires from about 620 subjects and related those repertoires to cytomegalovirus serostatus. The study combined high-throughput TCR immunosequencing, statistical association of individual TCRs with disease status, and machine learning to predict cytomegalovirus infection status. The study was designed to test whether signatures of past pathogen exposure could be identified by cataloging public T cell receptors. Alongside the repertoire data, information on donor age, sex, ethnicity and CMV serostatus was compiled. A later genetic analysis took genome-wide SNP genotypes for about 55% of the 666 donors and used that subset as a discovery cohort. Among a few hundred genotyped donors of the cohort, an average of approximately 230,000 unique TCR beta nucleotide sequences were sequenced per donor, 15% to 20% of them non-productive. Along with the approximately 650-subject first cohort, a separate validation cohort of over a hundred different subjects was used. All discovery cohort repertoires had been generated on a single sequencing platform. Rather than drawing on any new phenotypic data, the later analysis identified candidate immune exposures from TCR beta sequences and the way those sequences occurred across donors. Of the roughly 420 genotyped donors, over 80% were placed in the genetic ancestry cluster associated with self-reported Caucasian donors. About 330 gigabases of sequencing data and 70 million to 95 million unique TCR sequences made up an early release that covered roughly 670 HLA-typed donors. Typing coverage varied by locus: about 620-630 donors for A, B, C, DRB1 and DQB1; roughly 510 for DQA1; 606 for DPA1; 400 to 480 for DPB1. On the study overall, not on this receptor specifically: A later genetic analysis associated a missense DCLRE1C variant with V-gene and J-gene trimming of TCR beta chains, and an independent cohort replicated the association. A later analysis found that TCR association rates varied across HLA loci, with DRB1 alleles showing the most associated TCRs and HLA-C alleles the fewest. In this cohort, only TCR beta chains were sequenced, and detectable features were limited by the absence of alpha or paired-chain data. In a later analysis, most CMV-associated TCR beta chains were found to appear HLA-restricted, with HLA associations seemingly driven largely by CMV exposure. The earlier analysis of 587 of the donors excluded fewer than 20 rarely observed V segments, including chromosome 9 orphons, because counts were too low. Correlated functional status among segregating V segments might reflect linkage disequilibrium, but an unknown experimental factor could not be ruled out. Cytomegalovirus status was reported to be diagnosed by the classifier with high specificity and sensitivity in both the original and validation cohorts. In vitro tests confirmed that a few of the cytomegalovirus-associated TCR beta chains recognize cytomegalovirus antigens. A later analysis found that HLA-associated TCR beta chains were more clonally expanded and had lower generation probabilities than equally common non-associated chains. According to the authors, the approach could potentially be generalized to other disease states and immunological phenotypes. Most TCR sequences were observed very rarely across donors, whereas some public TCRs were present in many individuals. The 87-base-pair reads could not distinguish some IMGT-functional V segments, including TRBV6-2 and TRBV6-3, so those segments were excluded. The only immune exposure information available for the cohort was CMV serostatus. A later analysis associated 16,951 TCR beta sequences with specific HLA alleles at a false discovery rate of 0.05. An earlier analysis of 587 of the donors showed that most TCR beta V segments appeared in productive rearrangements either about 87% or about 30% of the time, which broadly matched IMGT annotations. When HLA alleles, especially DR and DQ, strongly co-occurred, attributing TCR associations to individual alleles was difficult. Several of the top co-occurrence clusters appeared to be linked to parvovirus B19, influenza, CMV and Epstein-Barr virus, according to a later analysis. Because some donors lacked HLA typing at each locus, the association tests relied only on the typed subset. A further reported finding was that TCR beta sequences accurately predicted the HLA-A and HLA-B alleles for most subjects in the first cohort. The presence/absence analyses assumed that sequencing depth was roughly uniform across donors, and that assumption may not be true. A later genetic analysis reported fewer N-insertions in productive TCRs among donors in an Asian-associated ancestry cluster than the 666-donor mean. A total of around 150 TCR beta chains were listed by the study as associated with cytomegalovirus. A cluster of highly shared sequence variants was judged likely to represent a technical artifact of the sequencing pipeline.

The cohort was made up of under 800 healthy bone marrow donors. At the time of sampling, all cohort members were nominally healthy, though unrecorded immune exposures were likely present. The donor tested CMV seropositive and was one of the 289 seropositive cohort members. A peripheral blood sample was provided by each donor, and peripheral blood mononuclear cells were used for TCR beta sequencing. Genomic DNA extraction from the blood cell samples was performed with the Qiagen DNeasy Blood Extraction Kit. The cysteine opens and the phenylalanine closes a CDR3 of 13 amino acids. The read is trimmed to its CDR3 DNA, 39 bases read in frame from base 1. From V the trimming removes 5 bases and from J it removes 10 bases, while the gene matches leave 7 bases of the junction unaccounted for. The CDR1 and CDR2 encoded by the germline V gene are SGHTA and FQGTGA. This clone has more than one count but fewer than ten. Which antigen it targets is not known. One base away there is no much larger clone; base qualities are not given.

Libraries were made using the immunoSEQ multiplex PCR assay. For the multiplex PCR, a mixture combining 60 forward primers for TCR Vbeta segments and 13 reverse primers for TCR Jbeta segments was used. The CDR3 region of rearranged TCR beta genes was amplified from genomic DNA with a multiplex PCR assay. The Illumina HiSeq System was used to sequence the amplified TCR beta libraries as 87-base-pair reads. Under the source paper's analysis protocol: A later analysis counted approximately 76 million unique TCR beta chains across the 666 repertoires, and 10 million to 11 million of these chains were shared by at least two donors. Raw reads were error-corrected and collapsed into unique sequences with a nearest-neighbor algorithm that merged closely related sequences to remove PCR and sequencing errors. V, D and J gene segments were assigned by aligning CDR3 sequences to IMGT reference sequences. For a sequence to be retained, a match of at least six nucleotides to both a V gene segment and a J gene segment was required. A rearrangement was called productive if the CDR3 had no stop codons and remained in frame with V and J, and every other rearrangement was called non-productive. Following IMGT convention, CDR3 was defined as the stretch from the second conserved V-encoded cysteine up to the conserved J-encoded phenylalanine. The earlier analysis of about 590 of the donors excluded sequences that lacked an unambiguous match to a single V gene segment. In an earlier analysis of almost 600 of the donors, a V segment was called functional when productive rearrangements were above 56.7%, and segregating when the standard deviation between donors exceeded 5%. A statistical classification framework was built to diagnose cytomegalovirus status from the catalog of TCR beta chain sequences. A later analysis assigned V and J genes by comparing TCR nucleotide sequences with IMGT/GENE-DB human TR gene sequences. In a later analysis, CDR3 sequences and most-parsimonious VDJ recombination scenarios were assigned using the TCRdist pipeline. In a later analysis, each TCR beta chain was defined by its CDR3 amino acid sequence together with its V-gene family, and reads lacking a unique V-gene family were excluded. In a later analysis, fewer than 600 highly shared, low-generation-probability nucleotide sequences were removed to address suspected cross-contamination and a sequencing artifact. In a later analysis, a clonal expansion index for each public chain was calculated from normalized within-repertoire ranks of inferred template counts. In a later analysis, generation probabilities were computed with a VDJ recombination model fitted to out-of-frame rearrangements, and the resulting probabilities were checked against IGoR. Hypergeometric tests were used in a later analysis to score TCR-TCR, TCR-HLA and TCR-CMV co-occurrence, with a repertoire-size bias correction applied to the TCR pairs. In a later analysis, false discovery rates were estimated by permuting HLA or CMV assignments 20 times. In a later analysis, co-occurring TCRs were grouped with DBSCAN, and TCRdist sequence similarity was added when clustering was performed within HLA-allele-positive subsets. For co-occurrence clustering, repertoires with fewer than 30,000 or more than 120,000 public chains were excluded, along with four or five repertoires with anomalous nucleotide sharing. TCRdb obtained this table from immuneACCESS and retained in-frame rearrangements with V and J assigned. These tables miss some clones; where compared with another copy, unresolved V genes account for less than half of the shortfall, and the remainder is unexplained. That table furnishes V, J and clone size, whereas the DNA furnished D and trimming. The sample profile shows 200,000 or so clones; around four fifths of them were found once. Of the sample, approximately 6.5% falls within the top ten clones.

This TCR derives from a woman aged 45-65 years in good health and CMV-seropositive. Recombination joined TRBV7-3 with TRBJ2-1, with 8 bases in between that match TRBD1. Sequenced input: PBMCs. This receptor carries the CDR3 CASSPGQGGEQFF. The base sequence is TGTGCCAGCAGCCCCGGACAGGGCGGAGAGCAGTTCTTC. When the CDR3 is completed using the reference TRBV7-3 and TRBJ2-1 genes on either side, the full variable domain is GAGVSQTPSNKVTEKGKYVELRCDPISGHTALYWYRQSLGQGPEFLIYFQGTGAADDSGLPNDRFFAVRPEGSVSTLKIQRTERGDSAVYLCASSPGQGGEQFFGPGTRLTVL.